Listed here are 26 T cell receptor beta chains from one sample, sequenced in a study of T cell responses to AZD1222 COVID-19 vaccine. Using immunoSEQ multiplex PCR, the repertoire was profiled, and TCRdb retains in-frame clones only, with some absent. The sample has some 120,000 clones; 70% to 90% are singletons. The material was peripheral blood, obtained on day 0 of AZD1222 vaccination. These receptors were taken from an adult in good health.

V gene TRBV6-2 or TRBV6-3 combines with J gene TRBJ2-7; 7 nucleotides line up with TRBD1. This CDR3 is 15 amino acids long. The germline V gene has CDR1 MNHEY and CDR2 SVGEGT. J gave up 2 bases and V 4 bases, and 8 bases lay outside the gene matches. CDR3 residues: CASSFTPGQTYEQYF. The CDR3 nucleotides read TGTGCCAGCAGTTTCACACCGGGACAGACCTACGAGCAGTACTTC.

This rearrangement joins TRBV6-1 to TRBJ1-2; 9 bases agree with TRBD1. V shed 2 bases, J shed 8 bases, and the junction held 9 bases outside the gene matches. The CDR3 totals 15 residues. From germline, CDR1 is MNHNS and CDR2 SASEGT. The CDR3 loop reads CASSETADRGRGYTF. In DNA, the CDR3 is TGTGCCAGCAGTGAAACGGCGGACAGGGGAAGAGGCTACACCTTC.

The chain recombines TRBV10-3 with TRBJ1-1; D might be TRBD1 (5 bases). The CDR3 is 14 residues long. Germline values: CDR1 ENHRY, CDR2 SYGVKD. Trimming shortened V by 4 bases and J by 10 bases, and 19 bases separated the two germline ends. The CDR3 bases are TGTGCCATCAGTGCAGAGGGGCCGAGGTTGGTAGCTTTCTTT. Translating gives CAISAEGPRLVAFF.

This chain connects TRBV7-2 to TRBJ2-3; D is perhaps TRBD1 (6 bases). The CDR3 is made up of 14 amino acids. Trimming cost V 6 bases and J 4 bases, with 14 bases left between them. Germline CDR1 SGHTA, CDR2 FQGNSA. The DNA for the CDR3 is TGTGCCAGCAGGTCGGGACCAGGGGCAGATACGCAGTATTTT. Translating it yields CASRSGPGADTQYF.

CDR3 nucleotides: TGTGCCAGCAGCCAAGATAGGAGCTATAGCAATCAGCCCCAGCATTTT. Protein sequence: CASSQDRSYSNQPQHF. This chain uses TRBV3-1 (or the pseudogene TRBV3-2) with TRBJ1-5; D is ambiguous. V was pared by 0 bases and J by 0 bases, with 9 bases between. The CDR3 totals 16 residues. Germline loops: CDR1 LGHDT, CDR2 YNNKEL (reference sequence).

The rearrangement uses TRBV7-6 and TRBJ2-7; 7 nucleotides match TRBD2. Germline assignment: CDR1 SGHVS and CDR2 FNYEAQ. V dropped 4 bases and J dropped 5; count of bases not matched to a gene: 14. This CDR3 has 16 amino acids. CDR3 in amino acids: CASSSSTSTGGNEQYF. The CDR3 region has the DNA TGTGCCAGCAGCTCTAGCACCTCTACCGGGGGGAACGAGCAGTACTTC.

CDR3 region: CASSLNQGSLSEQYF. The CDR3, as DNA: TGTGCCAGCAGCTTAAATCAGGGTTCGCTTAGCGAGCAGTACTTC. The chain combines TRBV7-2 with TRBJ2-7; weak D call: TRBD1 (5 bases). Germline lookup yields CDR1 SGHTA and CDR2 FQGNSA. CDR3 length: 15 residues. Trimming pared 2 bases from V and 6 bases from J, leaving 17 bases between. The full variable domain, with the rest looked up from reference TRBV7-2 and TRBJ2-7, is GAGVSQSPSNKVTEKGKDVELRCDPISGHTALYWYRQSLGQGLEFLIYFQGNSAPDKSGLPSDRFSAERTGGSVSTLTIQRTQQEDSAVYLCASSLNQGSLSEQYFGPGTRLTVT.

Only a few counts were recorded for this clone. V usage is TRBV3-1 (or the pseudogene TRBV3-2) and J usage is TRBJ1-2, with D possibly being TRBD1 (6 bases). Germline CDR1 LGHDT, CDR2 YNNKEL (reference sequence). This CDR3 comprises 14 residues. The V and J ends lost 5 bases and 4 bases respectively, with 14 bases between them. The CDR3 sequence: CASSARGDAYGYTF. CDR3 nucleotides: TGTGCCAGCAGCGCCAGGGGCGACGCCTATGGCTACACCTTC.

The chain combines TRBV6-2 or TRBV6-3 with TRBJ2-1; D uncertain. V lost 3 bases to trimming and J lost 1 base, with 7 bases between them. The CDR3 totals 14 residues. Germline CDR1 MNHEY, CDR2 SVGEGT. The CDR3 nucleotides read TGTGCCAGCAGTTATCTAGGGTCCTACAATGAGCAGTTCTTC. This codes for CASSYLGSYNEQFF.

The chain employs TRBV5-1 and TRBJ2-5; TRBD2 agrees at 10 bases. The trim removed 2 bases at V and 2 bases at J, leaving 0 bases unmatched. Germline V gene sequence: CDR1 SGHRS, CDR2 YFSETQ. This CDR3 is built from 14 residues. CDR3 DNA: TGCGCCAGCAGCTTAGCGGGAGGGCAAGAGACCCAGTACTTC. Protein product: CASSLAGGQETQYF.

V is TRBV28 and J is TRBJ2-4; D tentatively reads TRBD1 or TRBD2 (6 bases each). The CDR3 is made up of 16 amino acids. CDR1 and CDR2 from the germline V gene are MDHEN and SYDVKM. With 2 bases removed from V and 2 bases from J, the gap between germline ends came to 13 bases. CDR3: CASSLGGQGTKNIQYF. The CDR3 DNA reads TGTGCCAGCAGTTTAGGGGGGCAAGGAACCAAAAACATTCAGTACTTC.

This chain links TRBV19 with TRBJ1-6; TRBD1 matches at 7 bases. From germline, CDR1 is LNHDA and CDR2 SQIVND (reference sequence). Trimming cost V 2 bases and J 7 bases; bases outside gene matches: 5. This CDR3 has 15 amino acids. CDR3 sequence reads: CASSITGTANSPLHF. The CDR3 DNA is TGTGCCAGTAGTATAACCGGGACAGCGAATTCACCCCTCCACTTT. Full variable domain (missing parts from reference TRBV19 and TRBJ1-6): DGGITQSPKYLFRKEGQNVTLSCEQNLNHDAMYWYRQDPGQGLRLIYYSQIVNDFQKGDIAEGYSVSREKKESFPLTVTSAQKNPTAFYLCASSITGTANSPLHFGNGTRLTVT.

A single count supports this clone. The chain joins TRBV3-1 (or the pseudogene TRBV3-2) to TRBJ2-4; D might be TRBD1 (6 bases). The germline V and J ends were trimmed by 5 bases and 15 bases, with 17 bases remaining between them. CDR1 is LGHDT and CDR2 is YNNKEL in the germline V gene (reference sequence). The CDR3 loop spans 12 amino acids. The CDR3 sequence: CASSGGQSSSYF. The CDR3, as DNA: TGTGCCAGCAGCGGTGGACAGTCATCCTCGTACTTC.

This chain uses TRBV9 with TRBJ2-7; D is perhaps TRBD1 or TRBD2 (5 bases each). This CDR3 region has 14 residues. Trimming cost V 0 bases and J 6 bases, with 13 bases left between them. Germline CDR1 and CDR2: SGDLS and YYNGEE. This chain's CDR3 is CASSVGDGAREQYF. The CDR3 DNA is TGTGCCAGCAGCGTAGGGGACGGGGCGCGCGAGCAGTACTTC.

This clone was detected only a few times. The chain links TRBV5-1 to TRBJ2-7; 10 positions agree with TRBD2. Germline CDR1 and CDR2: SGHRS and YFSETQ. J lost 6 bases, V lost 4 bases, and 10 bases had no gene match. The CDR3 covers 15 residues. CDR3 amino acids: CASSPLAGDQGEQYF. In nucleotides, the CDR3 is TGCGCCAGCAGCCCGCTAGCGGGAGATCAGGGCGAGCAGTACTTC.

CDR3 DNA: TGTGCCAGCAGTTACAGGGCGGGGAGAGGGTACAATGAGCAGTTCTTC. Translating gives CASSYRAGRGYNEQFF. This rearrangement joins TRBV6-2 or TRBV6-3 to TRBJ2-1; the D gene is possibly TRBD2 (6 bases). The CDR3 totals 16 residues. The V and J ends lost 2 bases and 4 bases respectively, with 15 bases between them. Germline CDR1 reads MNHEY; CDR2 reads SVGEGT.

Only one count was recorded for this clone. Mismatch with germline at one junction end may stem from a read error. The V gene is TRBV5-1, the J gene TRBJ2-7; 7 bases align to TRBD1. Per germline, CDR1 SGHRS and CDR2 YFSETQ. The CDR3 covers 15 residues. This chain's CDR3 is CASSPLTGTSSEQYF. CDR3 nucleotides: TGCGCCAGCAGCCCCCTGACAGGGACCTCCTCCGAGCAGTACTTC.

The rearrangement links TRBV9 to TRBJ2-1; no clear D. Germline V gives CDR1 SGDLS, CDR2 YYNGEE. V lost 0 bases to trimming and J lost 6 bases, with 10 bases between them. The CDR3 totals 14 residues. The DNA for the CDR3 is TGTGCCAGCAGCGTAGAGGGCTCCGTCAATGAGCAGTTCTTC. This codes for CASSVEGSVNEQFF.

This clone was counted once. The chain employs TRBV28 and TRBJ1-5, with 10 bases fitting TRBD1. From germline, CDR1 is MDHEN and CDR2 SYDVKM. This CDR3 spans 15 amino acids. The junction had 8 bases not matched to a gene; V was cut back by 5 bases and J by 7 bases. CDR3 residues: CASSTSTGGRQPQHF. Written as DNA, the CDR3 is TGTGCCAGCAGTACCTCGACAGGGGGCAGGCAGCCCCAGCATTTT.

V and J are TRBV30 and TRBJ1-1, with no clear D. The CDR3 totals 13 residues. CDR1 and CDR2 from the germline V gene are GTSNPN and SVGIG (reference sequence). With 0 bases removed from V and 1 base from J, the gap between germline ends came to 6 bases. The CDR3: CAWSVSQNTEAFF. CDR3 in DNA: TGTGCCTGGAGTGTATCCCAGAACACTGAAGCTTTCTTT. Combining the CDR3 with reference TRBV30 and TRBJ1-1 gives the whole variable domain SQTIHQWPATLVQPVGSPLSLECTVEGTSNPNLYWYRQAAGRGLQLLFYSVGIGQISSEVPQNLSASRPQDRQFILSSKKLLLSDSGFYLCAWSVSQNTEAFFGQGTRLTVV.

This clone was detected once. The rearrangement uses TRBV28 and TRBJ1-2, with D unclear. Trimming left V 2 bases short and J 7 bases short, with 8 bases between. Germline loops: CDR1 MDHEN, CDR2 SYDVKM. This CDR3 contains 12 residues. The CDR3 reads CASSLEQLGYTF. Here the CDR3 DNA reads TGTGCCAGCAGTTTAGAGCAGCTTGGCTACACCTTC.

The genes are TRBV7-2 and TRBJ2-5; D not resolved. CDR1 is SGHTA and CDR2 is FQGNSA in the germline V gene. This CDR3 comprises 15 residues. Trimming stripped 5 bases from V and 3 bases from J, with 16 bases between. The CDR3 DNA sequence: TGTGCCAGCAGCCTCCGCACCGGCCAGGAAGAGACCCAGTACTTC. Its protein is CASSLRTGQEETQYF. Filled out from reference TRBV7-2 and TRBJ2-5, the complete variable domain reads GAGVSQSPSNKVTEKGKDVELRCDPISGHTALYWYRQSLGQGLEFLIYFQGNSAPDKSGLPSDRFSAERTGGSVSTLTIQRTQQEDSAVYLCASSLRTGQEETQYFGPGTRLLVL.

The chain carries TRBV5-1 and TRBJ1-4, with 8 nucleotides matching TRBD1. The CDR3 sequence is 16 residues long. Germline trimming cut 0 bases from V and 6 bases from J; bases unmatched to any gene: 7. Germline V gene data show CDR1 as SGHRS and CDR2 as YFSETQ. CDR3 sequence (DNA): TGCGCCAGCAGCTTGGTACCTCAGGGGGCGGATGAAAAACTGTTTTTT. It specifies CASSLVPQGADEKLFF.

The rearrangement links TRBV9 to TRBJ2-7; TRBD1 might be the D (5 bases). Deletions cut 2 bases from V and 5 bases from J, with 17 bases between. CDR1 is SGDLS and CDR2 is YYNGEE in the germline V gene. This CDR3 is built from 15 residues. The CDR3 DNA reads as TGTGCCAGCAGCGTGAAGGTGGGGCCTTCGGACGAGCAGTACTTC. Protein sequence: CASSVKVGPSDEQYF.

The V gene is TRBV29-1, the J gene TRBJ1-1; D not certain. From germline, CDR1 is SQVTM and CDR2 ANQGSEA. V dropped 7 bases and J dropped 2 bases, with 17 bases sitting between them. There are 14 residues in the CDR3. The CDR3 DNA reads TGCAGCGCCAGTTCCGGGAGCCTAAACACTGAAGCTTTCTTT. It yields the protein CSASSGSLNTEAFF.

Turning to this clone: The sample holds other DNA sequences that translate to the same CDR3. The genes are TRBV3-1 (or the pseudogene TRBV3-2) and TRBJ2-5; TRBD2 matches at 14 bases. Germline V gives CDR1 LGHDT, CDR2 YNNKEL (reference sequence). This CDR3 has 16 amino acids. Trimming cost V 3 bases and J 2 bases; bases outside gene matches: 2. This chain's CDR3 is CASSQGLAGVQETQYF. In DNA, the CDR3 is TGTGCCAGCAGCCAGGGACTAGCGGGGGTTCAAGAGACCCAGTACTTC.